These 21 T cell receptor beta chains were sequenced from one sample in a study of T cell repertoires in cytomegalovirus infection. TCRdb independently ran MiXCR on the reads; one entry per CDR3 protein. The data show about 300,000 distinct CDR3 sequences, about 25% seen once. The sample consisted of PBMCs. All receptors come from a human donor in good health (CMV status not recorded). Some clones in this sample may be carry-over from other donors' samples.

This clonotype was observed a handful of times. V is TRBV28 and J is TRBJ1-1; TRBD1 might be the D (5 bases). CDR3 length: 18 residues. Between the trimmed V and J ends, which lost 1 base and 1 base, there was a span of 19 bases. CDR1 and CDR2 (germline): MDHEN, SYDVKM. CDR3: CASSLSLRGRRGNTEAFF. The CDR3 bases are TGTGCCAGCAGTTTATCTCTTAGGGGTCGGAGGGGGAACACTGAAGCTTTCTTT.

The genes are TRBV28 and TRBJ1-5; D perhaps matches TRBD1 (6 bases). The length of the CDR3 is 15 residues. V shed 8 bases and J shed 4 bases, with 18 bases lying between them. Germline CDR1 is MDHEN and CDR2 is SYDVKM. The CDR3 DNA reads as TGTGCCAGCGGGATGACAAGGGGGTTGAATCAGCCCCAGCATTTT. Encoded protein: CASGMTRGLNQPQHF.

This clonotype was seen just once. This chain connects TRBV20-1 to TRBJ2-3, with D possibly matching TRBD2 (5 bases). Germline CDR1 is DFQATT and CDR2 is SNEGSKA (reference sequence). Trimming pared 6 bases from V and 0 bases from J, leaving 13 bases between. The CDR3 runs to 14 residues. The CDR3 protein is CSAERRVSTDTQYF. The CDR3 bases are TGCAGTGCGGAGAGGCGGGTTAGCACAGATACGCAGTATTTT.

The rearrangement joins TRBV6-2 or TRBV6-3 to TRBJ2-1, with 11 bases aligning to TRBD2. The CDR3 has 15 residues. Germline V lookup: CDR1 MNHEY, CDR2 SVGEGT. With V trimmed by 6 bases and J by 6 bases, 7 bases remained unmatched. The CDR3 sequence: CASRQQLAGVNEQFF. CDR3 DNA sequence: TGTGCCAGCAGACAGCAACTAGCGGGGGTCAATGAGCAGTTCTTC.

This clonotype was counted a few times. The CDR3 is CASSSRTSEETQYF. As DNA, the CDR3 is TGTGCCAGCAGTTCCCGGACTAGCGAGGAGACCCAGTACTTC. The chain uses TRBV6-2 or TRBV6-3 and TRBJ2-5; 9 bases align to TRBD2. The trim removed 4 bases at V and 5 bases at J, leaving 5 bases unmatched. This CDR3 has 14 residues. CDR1 and CDR2 from the germline V gene are MNHEY and SVGEGT.

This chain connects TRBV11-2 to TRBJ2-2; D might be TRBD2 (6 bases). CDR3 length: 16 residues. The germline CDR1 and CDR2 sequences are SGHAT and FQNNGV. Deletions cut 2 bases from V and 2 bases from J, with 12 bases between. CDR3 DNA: TGTGCCAGCAGCTTATTGGGGGGAGAAAACACCGGGGAGCTGTTTTTT. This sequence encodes CASSLLGGENTGELFF.

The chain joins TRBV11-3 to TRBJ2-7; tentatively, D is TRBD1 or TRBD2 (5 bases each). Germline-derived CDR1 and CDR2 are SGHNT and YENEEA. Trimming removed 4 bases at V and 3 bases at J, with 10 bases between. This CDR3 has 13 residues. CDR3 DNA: TGTGCCAGCAGCTCGGGACGGGGCTACGAGCAGTACTTC. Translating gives CASSSGRGYEQYF. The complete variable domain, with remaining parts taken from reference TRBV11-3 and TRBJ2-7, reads EAGVVQSPRYKIIEKKQPVAFWCNPISGHNTLYWYLQNLGQGPELLIRYENEEAVDDSQLPKDRFSAERLKGVDSTLKIQPAELGDSAVYLCASSSGRGYEQYFGPGTRLTVT.

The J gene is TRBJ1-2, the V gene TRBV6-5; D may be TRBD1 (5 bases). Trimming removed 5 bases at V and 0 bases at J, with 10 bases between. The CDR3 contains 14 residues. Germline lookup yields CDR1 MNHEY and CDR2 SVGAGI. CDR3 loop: CASSRQTTNYGYTF. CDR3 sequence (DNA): TGTGCCAGCAGTAGACAGACTACTAACTATGGCTACACCTTC.

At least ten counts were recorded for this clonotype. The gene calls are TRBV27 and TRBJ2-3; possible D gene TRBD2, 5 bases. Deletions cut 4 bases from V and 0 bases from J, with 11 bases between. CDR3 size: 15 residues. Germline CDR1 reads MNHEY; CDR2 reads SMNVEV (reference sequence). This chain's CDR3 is CASSSLLVSTDTQYF. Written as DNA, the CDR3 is TGTGCCAGCAGTTCATTACTAGTCAGCACAGATACGCAGTATTTT.

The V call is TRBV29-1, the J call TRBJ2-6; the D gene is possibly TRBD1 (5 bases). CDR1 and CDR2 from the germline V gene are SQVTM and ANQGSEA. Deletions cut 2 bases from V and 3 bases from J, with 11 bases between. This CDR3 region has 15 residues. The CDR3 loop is CSVESTRVGANVLTF. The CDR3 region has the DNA TGCAGCGTTGAATCCACCAGGGTTGGGGCCAACGTCCTGACTTTC.

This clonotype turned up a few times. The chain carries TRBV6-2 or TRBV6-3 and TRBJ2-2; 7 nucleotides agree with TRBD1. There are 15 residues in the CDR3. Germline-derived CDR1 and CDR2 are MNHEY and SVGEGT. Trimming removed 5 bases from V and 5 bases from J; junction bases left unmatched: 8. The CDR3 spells CASSVVGGVTGELFF. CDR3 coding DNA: TGTGCCAGCAGTGTGGTAGGGGGCGTGACCGGGGAGCTGTTTTTT.

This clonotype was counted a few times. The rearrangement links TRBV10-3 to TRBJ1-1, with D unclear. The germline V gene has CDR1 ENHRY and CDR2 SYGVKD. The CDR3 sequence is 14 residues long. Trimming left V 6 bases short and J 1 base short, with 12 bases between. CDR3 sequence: CAISPPGQNTEAFF. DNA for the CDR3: TGTGCCATCAGCCCCCCCGGCCAGAACACTGAAGCTTTCTTT.

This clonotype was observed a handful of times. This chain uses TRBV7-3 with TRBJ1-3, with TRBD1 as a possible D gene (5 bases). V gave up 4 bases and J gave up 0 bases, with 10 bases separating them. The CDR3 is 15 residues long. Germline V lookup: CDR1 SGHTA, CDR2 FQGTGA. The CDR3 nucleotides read TGTGCCAGCAGCTCGTTCGGGGGCTCTGGAAACACCATATATTTT. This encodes CASSSFGGSGNTIYF.

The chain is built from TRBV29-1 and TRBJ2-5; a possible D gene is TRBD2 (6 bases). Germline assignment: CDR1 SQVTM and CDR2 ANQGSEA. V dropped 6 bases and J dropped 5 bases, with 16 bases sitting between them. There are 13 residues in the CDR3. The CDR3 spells CSVAGLVGETQYF. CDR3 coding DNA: TGCAGCGTCGCGGGACTGGTGGGGGAGACCCAGTACTTC.

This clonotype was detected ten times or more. As DNA, the CDR3 is TGTGCCAGCAGTCCCCCCGGGACAGGTCGCTACGAGCAGTACTTC. Translated: CASSPPGTGRYEQYF. V and J are TRBV12-3 or TRBV12-4 and TRBJ2-7; 8 nucleotides line up with TRBD1. Trimming removed 5 bases from V and 3 bases from J; junction bases left unmatched: 9. The CDR3 runs 15 residues.

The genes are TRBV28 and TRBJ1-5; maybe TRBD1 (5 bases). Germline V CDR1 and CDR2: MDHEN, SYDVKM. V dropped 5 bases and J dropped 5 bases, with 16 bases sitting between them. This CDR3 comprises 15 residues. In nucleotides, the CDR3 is TGTGCCAGCAGTCCCAGGGACGGCGGACATCAGCCCCAGCATTTT. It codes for CASSPRDGGHQPQHF.

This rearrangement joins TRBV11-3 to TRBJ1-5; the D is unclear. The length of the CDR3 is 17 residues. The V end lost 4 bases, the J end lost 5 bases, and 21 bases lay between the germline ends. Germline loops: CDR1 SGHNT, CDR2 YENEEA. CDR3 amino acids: CASSSLGPSKVDQPQHF. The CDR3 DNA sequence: TGTGCCAGCAGCTCCCTCGGGCCTTCAAAGGTGGATCAGCCCCAGCATTTT.

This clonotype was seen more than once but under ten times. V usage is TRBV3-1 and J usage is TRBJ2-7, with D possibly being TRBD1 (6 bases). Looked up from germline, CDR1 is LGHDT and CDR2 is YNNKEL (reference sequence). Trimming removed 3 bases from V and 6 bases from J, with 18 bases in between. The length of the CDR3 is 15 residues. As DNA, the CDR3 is TGTGCCAGCAGCCACCTTTCCAAGACAGGCATCGAGCAGTACTTC. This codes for CASSHLSKTGIEQYF.

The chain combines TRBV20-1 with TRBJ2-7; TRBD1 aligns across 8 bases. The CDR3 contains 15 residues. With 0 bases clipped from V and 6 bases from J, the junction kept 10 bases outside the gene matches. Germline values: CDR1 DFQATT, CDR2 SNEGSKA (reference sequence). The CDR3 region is CSARDPVTGESEQYF. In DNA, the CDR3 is TGCAGTGCTAGAGATCCAGTGACAGGGGAGAGCGAGCAGTACTTC.

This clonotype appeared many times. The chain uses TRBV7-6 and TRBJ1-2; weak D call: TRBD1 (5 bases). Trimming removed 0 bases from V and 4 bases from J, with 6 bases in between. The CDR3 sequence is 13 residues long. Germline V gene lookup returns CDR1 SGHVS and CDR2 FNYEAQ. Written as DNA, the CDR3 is TGTGCCAGCAGCTTAGCCGGGGCCTATGGCTACACCTTC. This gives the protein CASSLAGAYGYTF.

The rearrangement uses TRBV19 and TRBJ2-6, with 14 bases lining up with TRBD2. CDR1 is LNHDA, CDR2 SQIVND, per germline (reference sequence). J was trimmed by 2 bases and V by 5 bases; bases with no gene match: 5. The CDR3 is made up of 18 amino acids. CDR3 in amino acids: CASSETGLAGAGANVLTF. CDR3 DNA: TGTGCCAGTAGTGAAACGGGACTAGCGGGAGCTGGGGCCAACGTCCTGACTTTC. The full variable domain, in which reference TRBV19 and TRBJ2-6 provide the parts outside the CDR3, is DGGITQSPKYLFRKEGQNVTLSCEQNLNHDAMYWYRQDPGQGLRLIYYSQIVNDFQKGDIAEGYSVSREKKESFPLTVTSAQKNPTAFYLCASSETGLAGAGANVLTFGAGSRLTVL.